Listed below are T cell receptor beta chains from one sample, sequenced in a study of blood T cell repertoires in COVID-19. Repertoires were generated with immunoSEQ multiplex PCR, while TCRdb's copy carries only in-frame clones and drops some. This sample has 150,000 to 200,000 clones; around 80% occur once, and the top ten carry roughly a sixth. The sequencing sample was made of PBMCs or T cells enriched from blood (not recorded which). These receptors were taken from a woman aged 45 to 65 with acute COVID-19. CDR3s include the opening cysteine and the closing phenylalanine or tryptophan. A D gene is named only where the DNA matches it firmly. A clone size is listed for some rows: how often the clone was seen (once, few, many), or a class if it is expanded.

CDR3 DNA: TGTGCCAGCAGCTTAGGGGGTGGCGGGAAAGATACGCAGTATTTT; CDR3 protein: CASSLGGGGKDTQYF; clone size: once; J gene: TRBJ2-3; V gene: TRBV7-2; D gene: -
CDR3 DNA: TGTGCCAGCTCACCATCGGAGGGCTCCACTGAAGCTTTCTTT; CDR3 protein: CASSPSEGSTEAFF; clone size: -; J gene: TRBJ1-1; V gene: TRBV18; D gene: -
CDR3 DNA: TGTGCTAGTGTAGCGGACGGCACTGAAGCTTTCTTT; CDR3 protein: CASVADGTEAFF; clone size: -; J gene: TRBJ1-1; V gene: TRBV12-5; D gene: -
CDR3 DNA: TGTGCCAGCAGCTTAGCAGGCGGGGGCGCAGATACGCAGTATTTT; CDR3 protein: CASSLAGGGADTQYF; clone size: -; J gene: TRBJ2-3; V gene: TRBV7-9; D gene: -
CDR3 DNA: TGTGCCAGCAGTTTTAGCGGGGGGGCCAGTTTTCGGCTTGGAGAGACCCAGTACTTC; CDR3 protein: CASSFSGGASFRLGETQYF; clone size: -; J gene: TRBJ2-5; V gene: TRBV28; D gene: TRBD2
CDR3 DNA: TGTGCCAGCAGCGTAGTTTCGGGGGTGGGAGAGACCCAGTACTTC; CDR3 protein: CASSVVSGVGETQYF; clone size: few; J gene: TRBJ2-5; V gene: TRBV9; D gene: -
CDR3 DNA: TGTGCCAGCAGTCTCGACGGAGCAACTAATGAAAAACTGTTTTTT; CDR3 protein: CASSLDGATNEKLFF; clone size: -; J gene: TRBJ1-4; V gene: TRBV6-5; D gene: -
CDR3 DNA: TGTGCCAGCAGTGGGACAGAATATGGCTACACCTTC; CDR3 protein: CASSGTEYGYTF; clone size: -; J gene: TRBJ1-2; V gene: TRBV12-3/TRBV12-4; D gene: TRBD1
CDR3 DNA: TGTGCCAGCAGTTCCAAGTACTCCTCTGGAAACACCATATATTTT; CDR3 protein: CASSSKYSSGNTIYF; clone size: -; J gene: TRBJ1-3; V gene: TRBV28; D gene: -
CDR3 DNA: TGTGCCGCCGACGGGGGGCGGAATTCACCCCTCCACTTT; CDR3 protein: CAADGGRNSPLHF; clone size: -; J gene: TRBJ1-6; V gene: TRBV7-9; D gene: -
CDR3 DNA: TGTGCCAGCACCCGGACAGGGGGCACTAATCAGCCCCAGCATTTT; CDR3 protein: CASTRTGGTNQPQHF; clone size: -; J gene: TRBJ1-5; V gene: TRBV28; D gene: TRBD1
CDR3 DNA: TGTGCCAGCAGTGGCAGACTAGCGGGAGGCACAGATACGCAGTATTTT; CDR3 protein: CASSGRLAGGTDTQYF; clone size: -; J gene: TRBJ2-3; V gene: TRBV9; D gene: TRBD2
CDR3 DNA: TGTGCCAGCAGCCAAGGAGGACAGATCAACTATGGCTACACCTTC; CDR3 protein: CASSQGGQINYGYTF; clone size: -; J gene: TRBJ1-2; V gene: TRBV3-1/TRBV3-2; D gene: -
CDR3 DNA: TGTGCCAGCAGCTTAGTGTGGGCCCAAGAGACCCAGTACTTC; CDR3 protein: CASSLVWAQETQYF; clone size: once; J gene: TRBJ2-5; V gene: TRBV7-8; D gene: -
CDR3 DNA: TGTGCCAGCAGTGAATCGGACGGACTCTGGGGCTACACCTTC; CDR3 protein: CASSESDGLWGYTF; clone size: -; J gene: TRBJ1-2; V gene: TRBV2; D gene: -
CDR3 DNA: TGTGCCAGCAGCCTGACAGGGGCCGGGGAGCTGTTTTTT; CDR3 protein: CASSLTGAGELFF; clone size: once; J gene: TRBJ2-2; V gene: TRBV28; D gene: TRBD1
CDR3 DNA: TGTGCCAGCAGTTCTTTTTCGGAGACCCAGTACTTC; CDR3 protein: CASSSFSETQYF; clone size: -; J gene: TRBJ2-5; V gene: TRBV28; D gene: -
CDR3 DNA: TGTGCCAGCAGCCCTAGACTAGAAGGGACCCAGTACTTC; CDR3 protein: CASSPRLEGTQYF; clone size: few; J gene: TRBJ2-5; V gene: TRBV7-2; D gene: -
CDR3 DNA: TGTGCCAGCAGTTCGACACCCCGTGGGGCTTTCTTT; CDR3 protein: CASSSTPRGAFF; clone size: -; J gene: TRBJ1-1; V gene: TRBV28; D gene: -
CDR3 DNA: TGTGCCAGCAGTAGGGAGAGCACTGAAGCTTTCTTT; CDR3 protein: CASSRESTEAFF; clone size: many; J gene: TRBJ1-1; V gene: TRBV6-5; D gene: -
CDR3 DNA: TGTGCCAGCTCCCCTGGCGGGGGGTATCAGCCCCAGCATTTT; CDR3 protein: CASSPGGGYQPQHF; clone size: -; J gene: TRBJ1-5; V gene: TRBV18; D gene: -
CDR3 DNA: TGTGCCAGCACCCTCTTGCGGGGGGGTGACACCGGGGAGCTGTTTTTT; CDR3 protein: CASTLLRGGDTGELFF; clone size: -; J gene: TRBJ2-2; V gene: TRBV28; D gene: TRBD2
CDR3 DNA: TGTGCCAGCAGCAAAAACCGGACAGGGTTTAGCAATCAGCCCCAGCATTTT; CDR3 protein: CASSKNRTGFSNQPQHF; clone size: -; J gene: TRBJ1-5; V gene: TRBV21-1; D gene: -
CDR3 DNA: TGTGCCAGCAGACAGAATTCGAACACCGGGGAGCTGTTTTTT; CDR3 protein: CASRQNSNTGELFF; clone size: -; J gene: TRBJ2-2; V gene: TRBV2; D gene: -
CDR3 DNA: TGTGCCAGCAGCCTGGATCCGGGACAGCAAGAGACCCAGTACTTC; CDR3 protein: CASSLDPGQQETQYF; clone size: few; J gene: TRBJ2-5; V gene: TRBV7-9; D gene: TRBD1
CDR3 DNA: TGCGCCAGCAGCCCCCTGGCGGACAGCCAGGGCTATGGCTACACCTTC; CDR3 protein: CASSPLADSQGYGYTF; clone size: few; J gene: TRBJ1-2; V gene: TRBV5-1; D gene: -
CDR3 DNA: TGTGCCAGCATGGGGTGGTACAGGGGCCGCAATCAGCCCCAGCATTTT; CDR3 protein: CASMGWYRGRNQPQHF; clone size: -; J gene: TRBJ1-5; V gene: TRBV28; D gene: TRBD1
CDR3 DNA: TGTGCCAGCAGCTTGCGCGTAATCGCGGGGGGTAACAATGAGCAGTTCTTC; CDR3 protein: CASSLRVIAGGNNEQFF; clone size: -; J gene: TRBJ2-1; V gene: TRBV5-4; D gene: TRBD2
CDR3 DNA: TGTGCCAGCAGCCTTTTGGACAGGGGACTTCGGGGCTACACCTTC; CDR3 protein: CASSLLDRGLRGYTF; clone size: -; J gene: TRBJ1-2; V gene: TRBV3-1/TRBV3-2; D gene: TRBD1
CDR3 DNA: TGTGCCAGCAGGCCGACGGCGGGGGGGGATGAGCAGTTCTTC; CDR3 protein: CASRPTAGGDEQFF; clone size: -; J gene: TRBJ2-1; V gene: TRBV3-1/TRBV3-2; D gene: TRBD2